The 22 T cell receptor beta chains below were found in one sample sequenced in a study of T cell responses to AZD1222 COVID-19 vaccine (dated by TCRdb to about 2021). Library construction relied on the immunoSEQ multiplex PCR assay. TCRdb took this table from immuneACCESS and kept in-frame rearrangements with V and J called. Such tables lack part of the clones; where checked against another copy, unresolved V genes explain under half of the gap, and the rest is unexplained. The sample profile shows about 140,000 clones; 91% of them were found once. Jointly, the top ten make up 6.5% to 8% of the sample. This sample's time point label indicates: about 28 days (+/-7) after the second vaccine dose. In light of the paper, this sample's treatment or condition label describes: meningococcal conjugate vaccine given as trial control. The sample here was peripheral blood, taken 28 days after the second dose of the MenACWY control vaccine. The source of these receptors is an adult who received the MenACWY meningococcal vaccine as a control.

J is TRBJ2-2 and V is TRBV2; unclear D gene. The CDR3 has 13 residues. Germline V gene sequence: CDR1 SNHLY, CDR2 FYNNEI. V lost 3 bases and J lost 7, with 9 bases in between. The CDR3 is CASSEARYGELFF. CDR3 in DNA: TGTGCCAGCAGTGAGGCCAGGTACGGGGAGCTGTTTTTT.

In its sample, this clone was seen once. J is TRBJ2-7 and V is TRBV19; the match to TRBD1 covers 7 bases. Trimming at V came to 3 bases and at J to 1 base, leaving 3 bases not matched to a gene. Germline-derived CDR1 and CDR2 are LNHDA and SQIVND (reference sequence). The CDR3 totals 14 residues. The CDR3 DNA reads TGTGCCAGTAGTATGACAGGGAGTTCCTACGAGCAGTACTTC. Its translation is CASSMTGSSYEQYF.

The chain is built from TRBV19 and TRBJ1-1; unclear D gene. This CDR3 has 15 residues. Germline CDR1 is LNHDA and CDR2 is SQIVND (reference sequence). Trimming removed 1 base from V and 5 bases from J, with 14 bases in between. Written as DNA, the CDR3 is TGTGCCAGTAGTATAGGAGGGCTGATCGAGACTGAAGCTTTCTTT. Protein: CASSIGGLIETEAFF.

The gene calls are TRBV2 and TRBJ1-2; D remains unclear. This CDR3 is 13 amino acids long. The V gene lost 4 bases and the J gene lost 5 bases, with 11 bases spanning the gap. CDR1 and CDR2 (germline): SNHLY, FYNNEI. In nucleotides, the CDR3 is TGTGCCAGCAGTGTCTTGGACGGATATGGCTACACCTTC. Protein product: CASSVLDGYGYTF. Looking up the rest from reference TRBV2 and TRBJ1-2 gives the full variable domain: EPEVTQTPSHQVTQMGQEVILRCVPISNHLYFYWYRQILGQKVEFLVSFYNNEISEKSEIFDDQFSVERPDGSNFTLKIRSTKLEDSAMYFCASSVLDGYGYTFGSGTRLTVV.

The V call is TRBV28, the J call TRBJ1-2, with D tentatively TRBD1 (5 bases). The V and J ends lost 5 bases and 3 bases respectively, with 19 bases between them. The CDR3 is 16 amino acids. In germline, CDR1 is MDHEN, CDR2 SYDVKM. This CDR3 is CASSKGPSVLDYGYTF. The CDR3, as DNA: TGTGCCAGCAGTAAGGGGCCCAGCGTTTTAGACTATGGCTACACCTTC.

V usage is TRBV28 and J usage is TRBJ2-1; 11 bases agree with TRBD1. Germline V gene data show CDR1 as MDHEN and CDR2 as SYDVKM. This CDR3 has 16 residues. V shed 7 bases and J 0 bases; nucleotides not matched to a gene: 5. The chain's CDR3 is CASNSGQGVSYNEQFF. The CDR3, as DNA: TGTGCCAGCAACTCGGGACAGGGGGTCTCCTACAATGAGCAGTTCTTC.

V gene TRBV29-1 combines with J gene TRBJ2-2; D gene unclear. Trimming removed 3 bases from V and 1 base from J, with 3 bases in between. CDR3 length: 12 amino acids. Germline CDR1 SQVTM, CDR2 ANQGSEA. DNA of the CDR3: TGCAGCGTTGATAGGAACACCGGGGAGCTGTTTTTT. It is translated as CSVDRNTGELFF.

This rearrangement joins TRBV7-9 to TRBJ2-7; D is possibly TRBD1 or TRBD2 (5 bases each). Germline loops: CDR1 SEHNR, CDR2 FQNEAQ (reference sequence). V lost 2 bases and J 3 bases, leaving 11 bases between the germline ends. The CDR3 runs to 14 residues. DNA of the CDR3: TGTGCCAGCAGCTTATGGGACGGCAGCTACGAGCAGTACTTC. Protein sequence: CASSLWDGSYEQYF.

This clone came up once. V gene TRBV3-1 (or the pseudogene TRBV3-2) combines with J gene TRBJ1-2; D not certain. CDR1 is LGHDT and CDR2 is YNNKEL in the germline V gene (reference sequence). V gave up 0 bases and J gave up 4 bases, with 6 bases separating them. The CDR3 has 13 residues. The CDR3 coding sequence is TGTGCCAGCAGCCAAGAAGGTAGCTATGGCTACACCTTC. As protein: CASSQEGSYGYTF.

The V gene is TRBV29-1, the J gene TRBJ2-5, with TRBD2 as a possible D gene (5 bases). Trimming cost V 5 bases and J 5 bases, with 15 bases left between them. The germline CDR1 and CDR2 sequences are SQVTM and ANQGSEA. This CDR3 has 13 amino acids. CDR3 in amino acids: CSVSHSRRETQYF. The CDR3 bases are TGCAGCGTTAGTCATAGTCGGAGGGAGACCCAGTACTTC.

The rearrangement links TRBV7-8 to TRBJ2-7; tentatively, D is TRBD1 or TRBD2 (7 bases each). Per the germline V gene, CDR1 is SGHVS and CDR2 is FQNEAQ. The CDR3 has 16 amino acids. Trimming stripped 5 bases from V and 4 bases from J, with 21 bases between. The CDR3 sequence: CASSPSRGGGGYEQYF. Written as DNA, the CDR3 is TGTGCCAGCAGCCCAAGCAGGGGGGGAGGCGGTTACGAGCAGTACTTC.

V usage is TRBV28 and J usage is TRBJ2-6, with a tentative D call TRBD1 (6 bases). There are 16 residues in the CDR3. The germline gives CDR1 MDHEN, CDR2 SYDVKM. The V and J ends lost 2 bases and 0 bases respectively, with 8 bases between them. The CDR3 region has the DNA TGTGCCAGCAGTTTAGAGGGGGTCTCTGGGGCCAACGTCCTGACTTTC. This sequence encodes CASSLEGVSGANVLTF.

V and J are TRBV7-2 and TRBJ2-1, with D maybe TRBD2 (5 bases). The V and J ends lost 1 base and 8 bases respectively, with 12 bases between them. From germline, CDR1 is SGHTA and CDR2 FQGNSA. This CDR3 is 14 amino acids long. The DNA for the CDR3 is TGTGCCAGCAGCTTAGAACAGCGGAGCCATGAGCAGTTCTTC. It codes for CASSLEQRSHEQFF.

The CDR3 DNA is TGTGCCAGCAGTTCAGGACTCACTGAAGCTTTCTTT. Its translation is CASSSGLTEAFF. V usage is TRBV6-2 or TRBV6-3 and J usage is TRBJ1-1; no clear D. V was trimmed by 4 bases and J by 4 bases, leaving 7 bases between them. This CDR3 is built from 12 residues. CDR1 is MNHEY, CDR2 SVGEGT, per germline.

This chain connects TRBV2 to TRBJ2-2, with 8 nucleotides matching TRBD1. Trimming at V came to 6 bases and at J to 4 bases, leaving 7 bases not matched to a gene. The CDR3 length is 15 residues. CDR1 SNHLY and CDR2 FYNNEI come from the germline V gene. This CDR3 reads CASRGQGSGTGELFF. In nucleotides, the CDR3 is TGTGCCAGCAGAGGACAGGGTTCGGGCACCGGGGAGCTGTTTTTT.

The chain joins TRBV10-3 to TRBJ2-7; D unresolved. The length of the CDR3 is 11 residues. CDR1 is ENHRY, CDR2 SYGVKD, per germline. Trimming stripped 7 bases from V and 2 bases from J, with 6 bases between. DNA of the CDR3: TGTGCCATCAAGGGCCCCTACGAGCAGTACTTC. Translation: CAIKGPYEQYF.

The CDR3 DNA reads TGTGCCAGTAGTACCTCGAGCAATCAGCCCCAGCATTTT. Residues: CASSTSSNQPQHF. J is TRBJ1-5 and V is TRBV19; no definite D call. The CDR3 extends over 13 amino acids. V was cut by 4 bases and J by 1 base, with 5 bases left in between. Germline V gene data show CDR1 as LNHDA and CDR2 as SQIVND (reference sequence).

This clone showed up just a few times. The chain couples TRBV6-1 to TRBJ2-7, with 7 nucleotides matching TRBD1. Unmatched junction bases numbered 14, after V lost 5 bases and J lost 4 bases. CDR3 length equals 16 residues. From germline, CDR1 is MNHNS and CDR2 SASEGT. The CDR3 DNA reads as TGTGCCAGCAGTAAAGGCCCACAGGGGTTTTCTTACGAGCAGTACTTC. Translation: CASSKGPQGFSYEQYF.

With respect to this clone: This sample includes further DNA sequences coding for the same CDR3. This chain uses TRBV2 with TRBJ1-3; D ambiguous. The CDR3 totals 15 residues. The germline CDR1 and CDR2 sequences are SNHLY and FYNNEI. Trimming pared 4 bases from V and 0 bases from J, leaving 10 bases between. The CDR3 here is CASSGTGSSGNTIYF. The CDR3 DNA is TGTGCCAGCAGTGGGACGGGGAGCTCTGGAAACACCATATATTTT.

The chain recombines TRBV7-2 with TRBJ1-1, with 8 bases matching TRBD1. V lost 1 base, J lost 3 bases, and 16 bases stayed unmatched. The germline V gene has CDR1 SGHTA and CDR2 FQGNSA. The length of the CDR3 is 19 residues. The CDR3 region is CASSLVFGTGSGQDTEAFF. CDR3 nucleotide sequence: TGTGCCAGCAGCTTAGTCTTTGGGACAGGTTCGGGTCAGGACACTGAAGCTTTCTTT.

V and J are TRBV2 and TRBJ1-1, with D uncertain. Germline CDR1 and CDR2: SNHLY and FYNNEI. The CDR3 runs 14 residues. Trimming left V 5 bases short and J 1 base short, with 11 bases between. This CDR3 reads CASSPLVGNTEAFF. The CDR3 DNA is TGTGCCAGCAGTCCCTTGGTTGGGAACACTGAAGCTTTCTTT.

V usage is TRBV29-1 and J usage is TRBJ2-5; possibly TRBD1 or TRBD2 for D (6 bases each). Germline-derived CDR1 and CDR2 are SQVTM and ANQGSEA. This CDR3 comprises 13 residues. Trimming removed 8 bases at V and 5 bases at J, with 18 bases between. CDR3 bases: TGCAGCCACGGGGGCAGTTCGGGGGAGACCCAGTACTTC. Translation gives CSHGGSSGETQYF.